This TCR beta chain comes out of a study of blood T cell repertoires in COVID-19 (dated by TCRdb to about 2020). Background on the whole study: Samples covering the acute and convalescent phases of COVID-19 were provided by collaborators in the United States, Italy and Spain. The repertoires were released in a freely available public database meant as a resource for research on the immune response to SARS-CoV-2. Where HLA class I and class II types were available, the types were taken from metadata supplied by the sample provider, not from assay-based typing. The prospective study material was composed of cDNA or gDNA derived from T cells, B-cell-depleted T cells, or PBMCs. A de-identified subject ID, COVID-19 status, age in years and sex were almost always included in the sample metadata. Samples were obtained from the ongoing ImmuneRACE study (first 160 participants) and from over a thousand subjects provided by 6 global collaborators. Deeply sampled blood TCRbeta repertoires from subjects exposed to, actively infected with, or recovered from COVID-19 were included in the dataset. Points the paper makes about the study in general: How much clinical and demographic metadata was included differed by source and by participant, and the metadata was provided uncurated.

V is reduced by 7 bases and J by 4 bases, leaving a spacing of 17 bases between them. The germline V gene sets CDR1 to MNHEY and CDR2 to SVGAGI. There are 14 amino acids in the CDR3, from cysteine to phenylalanine inclusive. Only the CDR3 portion is preserved as DNA: 42 bases, with reading frame beginning at the first base. TCRbeta CDR3 regions were amplified from genomic DNA using the immunoSEQ Assay, a bias-controlled multiplex PCR. Regarding the original processing steps: Within the assay, amplification of reference gene primers was used to estimate how many nucleated cells each sample contained. To quantify the absolute abundance of each unique TCRbeta CDR3 rearrangement, sequence reads were collapsed and filtered. For each sample, productive Simpson clonality was calculated by taking the square root of Simpson's diversity index across productive rearrangements. TCRdb mirrors the immuneACCESS table, restricted to in-frame sequences. Some clones are absent from its copies; in checked studies, under half trace to an unresolved V gene, and the reason for the others is unknown. Clonal size and the V and J genes are those of that table, whereas D and trimming came from the DNA. For this sample there are fewer than 75,000 clones; roughly 84% appear just once. Approximately 3.5% of the sample goes to the ten largest clones.

In the case of this clone: Its antigen is still unknown. One base away there is no much larger clone; base qualities are not given.

Whole blood was collected in K2EDTA tubes by collaborating institutions according to the institutions' own protocols. For TCRbeta analysis, collaborator samples were shipped as frozen whole blood, as isolated PBMCs, or as DNA extracted from either sample type. This receptor chain uses TRBV6-5 and TRBJ2-7; the D gene remains uncertain. The sequencing sample was made of peripheral blood. This clonotype was obtained from a man aged 65-85 years with acute or convalescent COVID-19. The CDR3 protein is CASTLNGIGYEQYF. The DNA sequence is as follows: TGTGCCAGCACTCTCAACGGTATCGGGTACGAGCAGTACTTC.